Listed below are T cell receptor beta chains from one sample, sequenced in a study of graft-versus-host responses after intestinal transplantation. The protocol was immunoSEQ multiplex PCR, while the TCRdb copy is restricted to in-frame clones and leaves out a portion. The table lists roughly 75,000 clones, around 92% of them singletons. Their specific antigens are unknown. This specimen consisted of unstimulated CD4+ T cells sorted from spleen or lymph node cells, obtained before intestinal transplant. The origin of the receptors is a human donor who received an intestinal transplant. Both conserved end residues are part of each CDR3. A D gene is named only where the DNA matches it firmly. Rows give clone size only sometimes, using once, few, many, or a class for an expanded clone.

d_gene	v_gene	j_gene	abundance	CDR3nt	CDR3aa
NA	TRBV29-1	TRBJ1-2	NA	TGCAGCGTTGAGGTGGGAGGCTATGGCTACACCTTC	CSVEVGGYGYTF
TRBD1	TRBV29-1	TRBJ1-1	NA	TGCAGCGTCTTACGGAACAGGGGTATGGGGTACATGAACACTGAAGCTTTCTTT	CSVLRNRGMGYMNTEAFF
TRBD1	TRBV10-3	TRBJ2-7	NA	TGTGCCATCAGTGACGGGGACAGGGTGTACGAGCAGTACTTC	CAISDGDRVYEQYF
TRBD2	TRBV7-2	TRBJ2-3	NA	TGTGCCAGCAGCTTCGATCTAGCGGGGGCGGGAGGCACAGATACGCAGTATTTT	CASSFDLAGAGGTDTQYF
TRBD1	TRBV10-3	TRBJ2-3	NA	TGTGCCATCAGTGCCGGGACAGGGAAGGGGGATACGCAGTATTTT	CAISAGTGKGDTQYF
NA	TRBV30	TRBJ2-1	NA	TGTGCCTGGGGTAAGACGGGGGAGTGGAATGAGCAGTTCTTC	CAWGKTGEWNEQFF
TRBD1	TRBV7-6	TRBJ2-5	NA	TGTGCCAGCAGCTTACAGGGGGCGGGAGAGACCCAGTACTTC	CASSLQGAGETQYF
NA	TRBV10-1	TRBJ2-1	NA	TGCGCCAGCAGTGAGTCGGCTAGCTCCCACAATGAGCAGTTCTTC	CASSESASSHNEQFF
NA	TRBV6-5	TRBJ1-1	NA	TGTGCCAGCAGTTACTCGACGGCAGGAGGGAACACTGAAGCTTTCTTT	CASSYSTAGGNTEAFF
TRBD2	TRBV5-4	TRBJ2-7	NA	TGTGCCTGCTCCTACGACGCCGGGACTAGCGGGGGGCGGACCTACGAGCAGTACTTC	CACSYDAGTSGGRTYEQYF
NA	TRBV7-9	TRBJ1-2	NA	TGCGCCAGCAGCCCTGTCCCCAGGGATGTCGTCAATGGCTACACCTTC	CASSPVPRDVVNGYTF
NA	TRBV5-6	TRBJ1-3	NA	TGTGCCAGCAGCCCGGACAGCGGAAACACCATATATTTT	CASSPDSGNTIYF
TRBD1	TRBV19	TRBJ2-1	NA	TGTGCCAGTAGTACCCCAGGGGGCGCGTACAATGAGCAGTTCTTC	CASSTPGGAYNEQFF
TRBD1	TRBV11-2	TRBJ2-7	NA	TGTGCCAGCAGCTCGGACAGGTTTTCCTACGAGCAGTACTTC	CASSSDRFSYEQYF
TRBD1	TRBV6-6	TRBJ1-2	NA	TGTGCCAGCAGCCCCGGGACAGGGGACTATGGCTACACCTTC	CASSPGTGDYGYTF
NA	TRBV6-5	TRBJ2-7	NA	TGTGCCAGCAGTTACTTGGGCACGAGGGATTACGAGCAGTACTTC	CASSYLGTRDYEQYF
TRBD1	TRBV18	TRBJ1-6	NA	TGTGCCAGCTCACCTAGGACAGGCGATAGCTCCTATAATTCACCCCTCCACTTT	CASSPRTGDSSYNSPLHF
NA	TRBV4-3	TRBJ1-1	few	TGCGCCAGCAGCCAAGATCCGGGGATGAACACTGAAGCTTTCTTT	CASSQDPGMNTEAFF
TRBD2	TRBV6-6	TRBJ2-1	few	TGTGCCAGCAGTTACGGGGGACTAGCGGGGGAGCAGTTCTTC	CASSYGGLAGEQFF
TRBD2	TRBV11-3	TRBJ2-5	once	TGTGCCAGCAGCTTAGCCCCGGGACTAGAAAAAGAGACCCAGTACTTC	CASSLAPGLEKETQYF
TRBD2	TRBV5-1	TRBJ2-1	NA	TGCGCCAGCGCCGACCCGGACGGGGGGAGGCAGTTCTTC	CASADPDGGRQFF
TRBD1	TRBV11-2	TRBJ2-2	once	TGTGCCAGCAGCCGTCGCCAGGGACAGAGACCCGGCACCGGGGAGCTGTTTTTT	CASSRRQGQRPGTGELFF
NA	TRBV30	TRBJ2-5	NA	TGTGCCTGGAAACTACGGGAGACCCAGTACTTC	CAWKLRETQYF
NA	TRBV11-3	TRBJ2-1	NA	TGTGCCAGCAGCTTAGCGTACAATGAGCAGTTCTTC	CASSLAYNEQFF
TRBD2	TRBV7-9	TRBJ2-3	NA	TGTGCCAGCAGCTTAGAGCGGGGGGGAACAGATACGCAGTATTTT	CASSLERGGTDTQYF
NA	TRBV14	TRBJ1-4	NA	TGTGCCAGCAGCCGCTCGACAGATGAAAAACTGTTTTTT	CASSRSTDEKLFF
NA	TRBV9	TRBJ1-5	NA	TGTGCCAGCAGCCCCAGGCGCATTCAGCCCCAGCATTTT	CASSPRRIQPQHF
TRBD1	TRBV30	TRBJ1-6	NA	TGTGCCTGGAGTGGCCCTAACAGGGGCTATTCACCCCTCCACTTT	CAWSGPNRGYSPLHF
TRBD1	TRBV7-8	TRBJ2-1	NA	TGTGCCAGCAGCGGAACAGGGGGCAATGAGCAGTTCTTC	CASSGTGGNEQFF
TRBD1	TRBV19	TRBJ2-7	NA	TGTGCCAGTAGTATCCCCGGACAGGGAGACGAGCAGTACTTC	CASSIPGQGDEQYF
TRBD1	TRBV7-8	TRBJ2-7	NA	TGTGCCAGCAGCTTCGGGGACAGCTACGAGCAGTACTTC	CASSFGDSYEQYF
NA	TRBV9	TRBJ2-3	NA	TGTGCCAGCAGCGCCGGTGAAAGGGGAACCACCACAGATACGCAGTATTTT	CASSAGERGTTTDTQYF
NA	TRBV30	TRBJ1-6	NA	TGTGCCTGCCGGGTGATCCTTTCTAATTCACCCCTCCACTTT	CACRVILSNSPLHF
TRBD1	TRBV7-2	TRBJ1-5	NA	TGTGCCAGCAGCACTGGACAGGGCCTCAATCAGCCCCAGCATTTT	CASSTGQGLNQPQHF
NA	TRBV4-1	TRBJ2-1	NA	TGCGCCAGCAGCCAAGATCTTAGCGGTACTAGCTCCTACAATGAGCAGTTCTTC	CASSQDLSGTSSYNEQFF
TRBD1	TRBV2	TRBJ1-2	once	TGTGCCAGCAGTGAGGACAGGGGTTTTAGTGGCTACACCTTC	CASSEDRGFSGYTF
TRBD2	TRBV30	TRBJ2-7	NA	TGTGCCTGGAGTTTTCGCGGGGGGGCCCCTCTCGAGCAGTACTTC	CAWSFRGGAPLEQYF
NA	TRBV29-1	TRBJ1-1	NA	TGCAGCGTTGAAGATAAGCCGGCTTTCTTT	CSVEDKPAFF
TRBD2	TRBV2	TRBJ2-3	NA	TGTGCCAGCACCCCGGGACTAGCGGGGTTAGATACGCAGTATTTT	CASTPGLAGLDTQYF
NA	TRBV7-9	TRBJ2-2	NA	TGTGCCAGCAGCCCCAAAGAGAGCGGAAACACCGGGGAGCTGTTTTTT	CASSPKESGNTGELFF
NA	TRBV4-3	TRBJ1-4	few	TGCGCCAGCAGCCAAGATCTACAGACGAACGAAAAACTGTTTTTT	CASSQDLQTNEKLFF
TRBD1	TRBV30	TRBJ1-6	NA	TGTGCCTGGGAGGGACAGCCTTCCTCACCCCTCCACTTT	CAWEGQPSSPLHF
NA	TRBV11-2	TRBJ1-1	NA	TGTGCCAGCAGCCAAGCCGGGGGCACTGAAGCTTTCTTT	CASSQAGGTEAFF
TRBD2	TRBV30	TRBJ2-3	NA	TGTGCCTGGAGTGTACGGAGCGGGGTTTTAAATACGCAGTATTTT	CAWSVRSGVLNTQYF
TRBD1	TRBV6-5	TRBJ1-2	NA	TGTGCCAGCAGTTACCTGGGACAGGTGACCTATGGCTACACCTTC	CASSYLGQVTYGYTF
NA	TRBV19	TRBJ2-2	NA	TGTGCCAGTAGTACTGCGAACACCGGGGAGCTGTTTTTT	CASSTANTGELFF
TRBD1	TRBV4-1	TRBJ1-1	NA	TGCGCCAGCAAAAGGGAACAGGGGACCCCTGAAGCTTTCTTT	CASKREQGTPEAFF
NA	TRBV10-3	TRBJ1-6	NA	TGTGCCATCTCGGCGGAGTATAATTCACCCCTCCACTTT	CAISAEYNSPLHF
TRBD1	TRBV5-6	TRBJ1-1	NA	TGTGCCAGCAGCTCCCTGACAGGGGGACTTGAAGCTTTCTTT	CASSSLTGGLEAFF
NA	TRBV4-3	TRBJ2-1	NA	TGCGCCAGCAGCCAAGATACTTCTCGACAGGAGGCAAGGAGGCAGTTCTTC	CASSQDTSRQEARRQFF
NA	TRBV7-9	TRBJ1-2	NA	TGTGCCAGCAGTTTCGCACAGGCGTATGGCTACACCTTC	CASSFAQAYGYTF
TRBD1	TRBV7-2	TRBJ2-7	NA	TGTGCCAGCAGCTTAGCCGGCAGGGGGCACGGCGAGCAGTACTTC	CASSLAGRGHGEQYF
TRBD1	TRBV6-1	TRBJ1-6	NA	TGTGCCAGCAGTGAACGGGCAGGGGGGAATTCACCCCTCCACTTT	CASSERAGGNSPLHF
NA	TRBV21-1	TRBJ1-5	NA	TGTGCCAGCAGCAAAGGGGTGAGAGGGCAGCCCCAGCATTTT	CASSKGVRGQPQHF